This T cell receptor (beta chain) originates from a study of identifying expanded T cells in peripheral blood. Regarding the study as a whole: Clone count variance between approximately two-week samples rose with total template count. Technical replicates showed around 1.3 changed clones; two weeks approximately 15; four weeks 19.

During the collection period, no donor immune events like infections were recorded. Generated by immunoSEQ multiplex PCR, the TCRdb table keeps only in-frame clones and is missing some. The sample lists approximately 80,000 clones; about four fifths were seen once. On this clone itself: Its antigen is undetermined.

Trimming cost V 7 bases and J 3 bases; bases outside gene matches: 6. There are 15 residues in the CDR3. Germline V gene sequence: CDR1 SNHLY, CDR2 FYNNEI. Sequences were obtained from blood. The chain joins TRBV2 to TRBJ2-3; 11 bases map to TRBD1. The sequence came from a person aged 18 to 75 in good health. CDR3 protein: CASIPGQGVTDTQYF. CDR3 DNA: TGTGCCAGCATACCGGGACAGGGGGTGACAGATACGCAGTATTTT.